This TCR beta chain was identified in a study of blood T cell repertoires in COVID-19. Study summary: Sites across the United States, Italy and Spain contributed samples from acute and convalescent COVID-19. The analysed material was cDNA or gDNA that came from T cells, B-cell-depleted T cells, or PBMCs.

CDR1 is SGHAT, CDR2 FQNNGV, per germline. V shed 1 base and J 5 bases; nucleotides not matched to a gene: 11. This CDR3 spans 19 amino acids. In the original analysis: From reference gene primer amplification, estimates of nucleated cell counts were derived. Clones were read by immunoSEQ multiplex PCR, and TCRdb kept only the in-frame ones, dropping some. V, J and clone size reflect that table, while D and trimming were determined from the DNA. Altogether about 25,000 clones are present, roughly 84% being singletons, with the ten largest covering 8.3%. This clone appeared a few times. The chain carries TRBV11-2 and TRBJ1-6; 10 bases line up with TRBD1. Sequenced material: peripheral blood. The clonotype was recovered from a man between 50 and 59 years old with active COVID-19. The CDR3 sequence is CASSLAIRDRGFHNSPLHF. CDR3 bases: TGTGCCAGCAGCTTAGCGATTCGGGACAGGGGTTTCCATAATTCACCCCTCCACTTT.